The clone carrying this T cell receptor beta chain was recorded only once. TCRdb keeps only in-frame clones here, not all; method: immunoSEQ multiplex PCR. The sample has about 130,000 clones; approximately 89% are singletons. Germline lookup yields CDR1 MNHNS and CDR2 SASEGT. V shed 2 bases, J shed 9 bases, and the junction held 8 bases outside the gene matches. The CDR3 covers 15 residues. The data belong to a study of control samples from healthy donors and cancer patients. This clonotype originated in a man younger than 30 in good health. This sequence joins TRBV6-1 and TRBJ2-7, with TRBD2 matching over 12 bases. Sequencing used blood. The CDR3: CASSERLAGVVGQYF. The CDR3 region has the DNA TGTGCCAGCAGTGAAAGACTAGCGGGGGTGGTTGGGCAGTACTTC.